What follows are 3 T cell receptor beta chains derived from one specimen sequenced in a study of cytomegalovirus exposure and HLA in healthy donors. It was with 60 Vbeta and 13 Jbeta primers that the PCR ran. Here immunoSEQ multiplex PCR was the method, and the copy in TCRdb shows in-frame clones only, minus some. This repertoire shows some 160,000 clones, roughly 85% found once; its top ten account for approximately 1.5%. The sequencing sample was made of PBMCs. The receptors were gathered from a woman under 40 in good health and CMV-seronegative.

This clone has a count of ten or more. The chain joins TRBV6-1 to TRBJ2-3, with TRBD1 matching over 9 bases. With 9 bases clipped from V and 2 bases from J, the junction kept 6 bases outside the gene matches. There are 14 residues in the CDR3. From germline, CDR1 is MNHNS and CDR2 SASEGT. The CDR3 here is CASGTGSDTDTQYF. CDR3 bases: TGTGCCAGTGGGACAGGGAGCGACACAGATACGCAGTATTTT.

The chain combines TRBV6-1 with TRBJ1-5, with unresolved D. Germline V gives CDR1 MNHNS, CDR2 SASEGT. The V gene lost 8 bases and the J gene lost 3 bases, with 17 bases spanning the gap. CDR3 length: 15 amino acids. The CDR3 protein is CASRRVYGNNQPQHF. The CDR3 nucleotides read TGTGCCAGCCGCCGGGTCTACGGGAACAATCAGCCCCAGCATTTT.

This chain's CDR3 is CASSHSRQLKNTEAFF. DNA for the CDR3: TGCGCCAGCAGCCATAGCCGACAGCTCAAGAACACTGAAGCTTTCTTT. The rearrangement joins TRBV5-1 to TRBJ1-1, with TRBD1 as a possible D gene (5 bases). CDR1 SGHRS and CDR2 YFSETQ come from the germline V gene. V gave up 4 bases and J gave up 1 base, with 17 bases separating them. The CDR3 consists of 16 residues.